These T cell receptor beta chains were read from a single sample in a study of cytomegalovirus exposure and HLA in healthy donors. Repertoires were generated with immunoSEQ multiplex PCR, while TCRdb's copy carries only in-frame clones and drops some. The data show about 180,000 clones, 65% to 85% seen once. Sequenced material: PBMCs. These receptors all come from a boy aged 2-9 years in good health and CMV-seronegative. The CDR3 runs from the conserved cysteine through the conserved F or W. D genes are given only for firm matches. Size tells how often a clone was seen (once, few, many) or the class of an expanded clone, and some rows leave it out.

clone_size,j_call,d_call,v_call,cdr3_aa,cdr3_nt
.,TRBJ2-3,.,TRBV10-1,CASSESRRGTTDTQYF,TGCGCCAGCAGTGAGTCTCGAAGGGGAACCACAGATACGCAGTATTTT
few,TRBJ1-1,.,TRBV5-1,CASSLDRNTEAFF,TGCGCCAGCAGCTTGGACAGGAACACTGAAGCTTTCTTT
.,TRBJ2-2,TRBD1,TRBV15,CATLDNPGGNTGELFF,TGTGCCACCCTGGATAACCCAGGGGGCAACACCGGGGAGCTGTTTTTT
.,TRBJ2-3,.,TRBV15,CATRQGRRKTQYF,TGTGCCACCAGACAGGGAAGGAGGAAGACGCAGTATTTT
once,TRBJ2-5,.,TRBV7-6,CASSLTSGETQYF,TGTGCCAGCAGCTTAACAAGCGGAGAGACCCAGTACTTC
.,TRBJ2-5,TRBD1,TRBV4-1,CASGRDRDEETQYF,TGCGCCAGCGGAAGAGACAGGGACGAGGAGACCCAGTACTTC
few,TRBJ1-1,TRBD1,TRBV28,CASSSTGMNTEAFF,TGTGCCAGCAGTTCGACAGGGATGAACACTGAAGCTTTCTTT
.,TRBJ2-7,TRBD2,TRBV11-3,CASSSGTSGRADGEQYF,TGTGCCAGCAGCTCAGGGACTAGCGGGAGGGCCGACGGCGAGCAGTACTTC
.,TRBJ1-6,.,TRBV25-1,CASSEEGKTSPLHF,TGTGCCAGCAGTGAAGAGGGAAAGACTTCACCCCTCCACTTT
once,TRBJ2-2,TRBD1,TRBV4-1,CASSRYRGLYTGELFF,TGCGCCAGCAGCCGGTACAGGGGGTTGTACACCGGGGAGCTGTTTTTT
.,TRBJ2-5,TRBD2,TRBV7-2,CASSLAVLAGGSETQYF,TGTGCCAGCAGCTTAGCGGTCCTAGCGGGGGGGTCAGAGACCCAGTACTTC
.,TRBJ2-1,TRBD2,TRBV29-1,CSAHTPERGDYNEQFF,TGCAGCGCCCATACGCCAGAGCGGGGGGACTACAATGAGCAGTTCTTC
.,TRBJ2-1,.,TRBV6-5,CASSRGRSSYNEQFF,TGTGCCAGCAGCCGTGGGAGAAGCTCCTACAATGAGCAGTTCTTC
.,TRBJ2-3,.,TRBV4-3,CASSLLGSSTDTQYF,TGCGCCAGCAGCCTACTAGGCTCTAGCACAGATACGCAGTATTTT
.,TRBJ2-1,TRBD1,TRBV7-7,CASSLDRVNEQFF,TGTGCTAGCAGCCTAGACAGGGTTAATGAGCAGTTCTTC
.,TRBJ1-1,TRBD1,TRBV5-1,CASLAYAGGPTEAFF,TGCGCCAGCCTTGCCTACGCAGGGGGCCCTACTGAAGCTTTCTTT
.,TRBJ2-1,.,TRBV7-2,CASSLGRVYEQFF,TGTGCCAGCAGCTTAGGGAGGGTGTATGAGCAGTTCTTC
.,TRBJ2-2,TRBD2,TRBV13,CASSPPGLAGDTGELFF,TGTGCCAGCAGCCCCCCCGGACTAGCGGGAGATACCGGGGAGCTGTTTTTT
.,TRBJ2-1,TRBD2,TRBV30,CAWNQGTSGVYNEQFF,TGTGCCTGGAACCAAGGGACTAGCGGGGTTTACAATGAGCAGTTCTTC
.,TRBJ1-6,.,TRBV25-1,CASSPRGGTASYNSPLHF,TGTGCCAGCAGTCCCCGAGGAGGAACAGCCAGCTATAATTCACCCCTCCACTTT
.,TRBJ2-7,.,TRBV7-9,CASSLRGGADEQYF,TGTGCCAGCAGCTTAAGGGGGGGCGCGGACGAGCAGTACTTC
.,TRBJ1-1,.,TRBV27,CASSSRGGKNTEAFF,TGTGCCAGCAGCTCCCGCGGGGGAAAGAACACTGAAGCTTTCTTT
.,TRBJ2-3,TRBD2,TRBV2,CASSDSGGSTDTQYF,TGTGCCAGCAGTGACTCGGGGGGGTCCACAGATACGCAGTATTTT
.,TRBJ2-7,.,TRBV10-2,CASTLKGGSEQYF,TGCGCCAGCACCTTGAAGGGGGGGAGCGAGCAGTACTTC
once,TRBJ1-1,.,TRBV18,CASSPLTVHTEAFF,TGTGCCAGCTCACCATTAACGGTGCACACTGAAGCTTTCTTT
.,TRBJ2-7,.,TRBV13,CASSLLSEPYEQYF,TGTGCCAGCAGCTTACTGTCGGAGCCCTACGAGCAGTACTTC
.,TRBJ2-5,TRBD2,TRBV6-5,CASSKLAGGPETQYF,TGTGCCAGCAGTAAACTAGCGGGAGGGCCAGAGACCCAGTACTTC
.,TRBJ1-5,.,TRBV5-1,CASSLGGGSNQPQHF,TGCGCCAGCAGCTTGGGGGGAGGTAGCAATCAGCCCCAGCATTTT
once,TRBJ1-6,.,TRBV19,CASSIRGQGSPLHF,TGTGCCAGTAGTATACGTGGTCAGGGATCACCCCTCCACTTT
once,TRBJ2-5,TRBD2,TRBV4-2,CASSQGLAGDEQYF,TGTGCCAGCAGCCAAGGCCTAGCGGGAGATGAGCAGTACTTC
.,TRBJ2-1,.,TRBV15,CATSRDQGYNEQFF,TGTGCCACCAGCAGAGATCAGGGGTACAATGAGCAGTTCTTC
.,TRBJ2-7,TRBD2,TRBV13,CASSLVASGAYEQYF,TGTGCCAGCAGCTTAGTGGCTAGCGGGGCCTACGAGCAGTACTTC
.,TRBJ1-4,.,TRBV6-5,CASSYHRTDNEKLFF,TGTGCCAGCAGTTACCACAGGACAGATAATGAAAAACTGTTTTTT
.,TRBJ2-1,.,TRBV4-1,CASSPDSSFGVNEQFF,TGCGCCAGCAGCCCCGACTCTAGCTTCGGGGTCAATGAGCAGTTCTTC
.,TRBJ2-1,TRBD2,TRBV7-9,CASSSGTSGSPSSYNEQFF,TGTGCCAGCAGCTCAGGGACTAGCGGGAGCCCTAGCTCCTACAATGAGCAGTTCTTC
once,TRBJ2-4,.,TRBV21-1,CASSKKGRGVKNIQYF,TGTGCCAGCAGCAAAAAGGGCAGGGGGGTCAAAAACATTCAGTACTTC
.,TRBJ1-1,.,TRBV29-1,CSVGWTGGMNTEAFF,TGCAGCGTTGGCTGGACGGGGGGGATGAACACTGAAGCTTTCTTT
.,TRBJ1-1,TRBD1,TRBV6-1,CASSEGEGTGGTEAFF,TGTGCCAGCAGTGAAGGCGAGGGGACAGGGGGTACTGAAGCTTTCTTT
few,TRBJ2-1,TRBD2,TRBV4-1,CASSPRTGGEGEQFF,TGCGCCAGCAGCCCACGTACGGGAGGGGAGGGTGAGCAGTTCTTC
once,TRBJ2-5,.,TRBV29-1,CSAAQGWETQYF,TGCAGCGCCGCGCAGGGGTGGGAGACCCAGTACTTC
few,TRBJ1-1,.,TRBV29-1,CSVEGTAIEAFF,TGCAGCGTTGAAGGGACAGCAATTGAAGCTTTCTTT
.,TRBJ1-1,.,TRBV29-1,CSVLQGGNTEAFF,TGCAGCGTCCTACAGGGCGGCAACACTGAAGCTTTCTTT
.,TRBJ2-7,.,TRBV4-3,CASSPHTSSYEQYF,TGCGCCAGCAGCCCTCACACAAGCTCCTACGAGCAGTACTTC